Shown below are 2 T cell receptor beta chains from a single sample sequenced in a study of identical twins. TCRdb passed the 5' RACE reads through MiXCR, listing each CDR3 protein once. The repertoire consists of roughly 750,000 distinct CDR3 sequences, with about 20% occurring once and the leading ten covering around 4.5%. Another study also made use of these data, one on T cells expressing NK-cell markers.

The material sequenced was PBMCs. These TCRs come from a woman younger than 35 in good health.

The gene calls are TRBV30 and TRBJ1-2; TRBD1 might be the D (6 bases). Looked up from germline, CDR1 is GTSNPN and CDR2 is SVGIG (reference sequence). V was trimmed by 5 bases and J by 4 bases, leaving 11 bases between them. The CDR3 runs to 12 residues. The CDR3 nucleotides read TGTGCCTGGTTACAGGGTGGCTATGGCTACACCTTC. It codes for CAWLQGGYGYTF.

This clonotype was counted ten times or more. The chain employs TRBV7-2 and TRBJ2-2; maybe TRBD2 (6 bases). CDR3 length: 12 amino acids. Germline-derived CDR1 and CDR2 are SGHTA and FQGNSA. V gave up 9 bases and J gave up 5 bases, with 10 bases separating them. The DNA of the CDR3 is TGTGCCAGACCTGGGGGGACCGGGGAGCTGTTTTTT. It translates to CARPGGTGELFF.